This entry lists 24 T cell receptor beta chains sequenced from one sample in a study of T cell responses to AZD1222 COVID-19 vaccine. The assay was immunoSEQ multiplex PCR, and TCRdb's table has in-frame clones only and misses some. The data show around 100,000 clones, roughly 86% seen once. Sequenced material: peripheral blood, taken on day 0 of MenACWY control vaccination. The receptors derive from an adult in good health.

In its sample, this clone was seen once. The rearrangement joins TRBV7-3 to TRBJ2-1, with 13 positions matching TRBD2. In germline, CDR1 is SGHTA, CDR2 FQGTGA. The CDR3 has 15 residues. With V trimmed by 5 bases and J by 6 bases, 4 bases remained unmatched. As DNA, the CDR3 is TGTGCCAGCAGCCGCGGACTAGCGGGGGTCAATGAGCAGTTCTTC. It is translated as CASSRGLAGVNEQFF.

The chain is built from TRBV7-9 and TRBJ1-1; tentative D call: TRBD1 (5 bases). Germline values: CDR1 SEHNR, CDR2 FQNEAQ (reference sequence). CDR3 length equals 11 residues. V was shortened by 1 base and J by 11 bases, with 8 bases between the two germline ends. The CDR3 loop is CASSLEGLAFF. CDR3 sequence (DNA): TGTGCCAGCAGCTTAGAGGGGCTCGCTTTCTTT. The full variable domain, in which reference TRBV7-9 and TRBJ1-1 provide the parts outside the CDR3, is DTGVSQNPRHKITKRGQNVTFRCDPISEHNRLYWYRQTLGQGPEFLTYFQNEAQLEKSRLLSDRFSAERPKGSFSTLEIQRTEQGDSAMYLCASSLEGLAFFGQGTRLTVV.

The rearrangement joins TRBV4-2 to TRBJ1-2; D is uncertain. CDR1 is LGHNA and CDR2 is YNFKEQ in the germline V gene. The V end was cut by 0 bases, the J end by 7 bases, with 6 bases between. This CDR3 has 12 amino acids. CDR3 in DNA: TGTGCCAGCAGCCAAGATCCCAGTGGCTACACCTTC. Translating gives CASSQDPSGYTF.

The rearrangement uses TRBV4-1 and TRBJ1-1; D is ambiguous. The germline CDR1 and CDR2 sequences are MGHRA and YSYEKL. Trimming cost V 2 bases and J 5 bases, with 9 bases left between them. The CDR3 is 13 amino acids. CDR3 loop: CASSQWGGTEAFF. CDR3 nucleotide sequence: TGCGCCAGCAGCCAATGGGGAGGGACTGAAGCTTTCTTT.

This clone has just one count. The chain has TRBV18 and TRBJ2-1; TRBD2 might be the D (6 bases). Trimming took off 6 bases at V and 7 bases at J, with 22 bases between the two ends. The CDR3 is made up of 16 amino acids. Per the germline V gene, CDR1 is KGHSH and CDR2 is LQKENI. This CDR3 reads CASSPVTGEAGNEQFF. DNA for the CDR3: TGTGCCAGCTCCCCGGTAACGGGAGAGGCAGGGAATGAGCAGTTCTTC.

The chain employs TRBV28 and TRBJ2-3; 8 bases align to TRBD1. There are 14 residues in the CDR3. Germline V CDR1 and CDR2: MDHEN, SYDVKM. V shed 6 bases, J shed 4 bases, and the junction held 6 bases outside the gene matches. The CDR3 DNA follows: TGTGCCAGCAGGGCGGACAGGGCGTCAGATACGCAGTATTTT. Its translation is CASRADRASDTQYF.

CDR3 nucleotides: TGTGCCAGTAGTGCCCGGTCAAATTCACCCCTCCACTTT. Translating gives CASSARSNSPLHF. The chain links TRBV19 to TRBJ1-6, with D hard to call. Germline V CDR1 and CDR2: LNHDA, SQIVND (reference sequence). There are 13 residues in the CDR3. The V end was cut by 5 bases, the J end by 7 bases, with 9 bases between.

This chain links TRBV19 with TRBJ2-6; TRBD1 agrees at 8 bases. Germline CDR1 is LNHDA and CDR2 is SQIVND (reference sequence). V dropped 10 bases and J dropped 0; count of bases not matched to a gene: 8. There are 16 residues in the CDR3. CDR3 sequence: CATSGQGASGANVLTF. In DNA, the CDR3 is TGTGCCACCTCCGGGCAGGGGGCCTCTGGGGCCAACGTCCTGACTTTC.

The V gene is TRBV5-1, the J gene TRBJ1-3; the D is unclear. V was trimmed by 4 bases and J by 0 bases, leaving 11 bases between them. Germline V gene sequence: CDR1 SGHRS, CDR2 YFSETQ. The CDR3 loop spans 15 amino acids. The CDR3 here is CASSLGGSSGNTIYF. CDR3 coding DNA: TGCGCCAGCAGCCTGGGAGGGAGCTCTGGAAACACCATATATTTT.

This rearrangement joins TRBV11-2 to TRBJ1-2; the D is unclear. Germline CDR1 and CDR2: SGHAT and FQNNGV. The ends were cut back, 1 base at V and 3 bases at J, with 21 bases in the middle. The CDR3 loop spans 18 amino acids. The CDR3 DNA is TGTGCCAGCAGCTTAGTGGGGTCACGGGATGGGGTTGACTATGGCTACACCTTC. Translating it yields CASSLVGSRDGVDYGYTF.

The chain joins TRBV7-9 to TRBJ1-1; a weak D match, TRBD1 (5 bases). Germline V gene lookup returns CDR1 SEHNR and CDR2 FQNEAQ (reference sequence). The V end was cut by 8 bases, the J end by 0 bases, with 13 bases between. CDR3 length: 14 amino acids. CDR3 protein: CASQPGFMNTEAFF. The CDR3 DNA reads as TGTGCCAGCCAACCAGGGTTCATGAACACTGAAGCTTTCTTT.

The V call is TRBV19, the J call TRBJ1-2; D gene unclear. The CDR3 sequence is 17 residues long. With 2 bases removed from V and 0 bases from J, the gap between germline ends came to 16 bases. Germline lookup yields CDR1 LNHDA and CDR2 SQIVND (reference sequence). The CDR3 spells CASSIMPETKANYGYTF. DNA of the CDR3: TGTGCCAGTAGTATAATGCCCGAGACAAAAGCTAACTATGGCTACACCTTC.

This chain connects TRBV28 to TRBJ2-7, with a tentative D call TRBD1 (5 bases). The CDR3 extends over 15 amino acids. Germline V gene lookup returns CDR1 MDHEN and CDR2 SYDVKM. V gave up 2 bases and J gave up 1 base, with 12 bases separating them. The chain's CDR3 is CASSLMAGSSYEQYF. The CDR3 DNA reads as TGTGCCAGCAGTTTAATGGCAGGGTCATCCTACGAGCAGTACTTC.

This chain uses TRBV6-1 with TRBJ2-1, with 11 bases lining up with TRBD2. With 3 bases clipped from V and 8 bases from J, the junction kept 9 bases outside the gene matches. Per germline, CDR1 MNHNS and CDR2 SASEGT. The CDR3 is 16 amino acids. In DNA, the CDR3 is TGTGCCAGCAGTGACGGACTAGCGGGTCTTGGCGATGAGCAGTTCTTC. It is translated as CASSDGLAGLGDEQFF.

The chain joins TRBV30 to TRBJ2-2, with D possibly TRBD1 on 5 matching bases. The length of the CDR3 is 14 residues. The ends were cut back, 4 bases at V and 5 bases at J, with 14 bases in the middle. Germline values: CDR1 GTSNPN, CDR2 SVGIG (reference sequence). The CDR3: CAWNPGLGTGELFF. CDR3 coding DNA: TGTGCCTGGAACCCAGGGCTGGGGACCGGGGAGCTGTTTTTT.

The chain uses TRBV5-1 and TRBJ1-4; TRBD1 agrees at 8 bases. The V and J ends lost 4 bases and 6 bases, in that order; junction bases with no gene match: 8. This CDR3 spans 15 amino acids. Germline CDR1 and CDR2: SGHRS and YFSETQ. The CDR3 DNA reads TGCGCCAGCAGCCAGACAGGGGAGGTCTATGAAAAACTGTTTTTT. It encodes CASSQTGEVYEKLFF. Variable domain in full (rest from reference TRBV5-1 and TRBJ1-4): KAGVTQTPRYLIKTRGQQVTLSCSPISGHRSVSWYQQTPGQGLQFLFEYFSETQRNKGNFPGRFSGRQFSNSRSEMNVSTLELGDSALYLCASSQTGEVYEKLFFGSGTQLSVL.

V and J are TRBV2 and TRBJ2-7; D is perhaps TRBD1 (5 bases). The CDR3 has 14 amino acids. V was pared by 5 bases and J by 0 bases, with 11 bases between. Per the germline V gene, CDR1 is SNHLY and CDR2 is FYNNEI. CDR3 loop: CASSPRALSYEQYF. CDR3 bases: TGTGCCAGCAGTCCCAGGGCCCTCTCCTACGAGCAGTACTTC. The complete variable domain, with remaining parts taken from reference TRBV2 and TRBJ2-7, reads EPEVTQTPSHQVTQMGQEVILRCVPISNHLYFYWYRQILGQKVEFLVSFYNNEISEKSEIFDDQFSVERPDGSNFTLKIRSTKLEDSAMYFCASSPRALSYEQYFGPGTRLTVT.

This clone was seen a few times. The genes are TRBV19 and TRBJ2-3, with D unclear. V shed 3 bases and J shed 0 bases, with 10 bases lying between them. Germline lookup yields CDR1 LNHDA and CDR2 SQIVND (reference sequence). The CDR3 has 15 residues. CDR3 protein: CASSMAAASTDTQYF. The CDR3 region has the DNA TGTGCCAGTAGTATGGCAGCAGCTAGCACAGATACGCAGTATTTT. Full variable domain (missing parts from reference TRBV19 and TRBJ2-3): DGGITQSPKYLFRKEGQNVTLSCEQNLNHDAMYWYRQDPGQGLRLIYYSQIVNDFQKGDIAEGYSVSREKKESFPLTVTSAQKNPTAFYLCASSMAAASTDTQYFGPGTRLTVL.

This chain joins TRBV28 and TRBJ1-2; 7 bases fit TRBD1. The V gene end was trimmed by 3 bases and the J gene end by 7 bases; junction bases not matched to a gene: 8. The CDR3 extends over 14 amino acids. The germline V gene has CDR1 MDHEN and CDR2 SYDVKM. The CDR3 region has the DNA TGTGCCAGCAGTTTCCTAGACAGGGTGGTTGGCTACACCTTC. Its translation: CASSFLDRVVGYTF.

This chain links TRBV18 with TRBJ1-6; D not resolved. CDR1 and CDR2 (germline): KGHSH, LQKENI. The V end lost 1 base, the J end lost 7 bases, and 5 bases lay between the germline ends. CDR3 length: 13 amino acids. CDR3: CASSPRGNSPLHF. For the CDR3, the DNA is TGTGCCAGCTCACCACGCGGGAATTCACCCCTCCACTTT. Looking up the rest from reference TRBV18 and TRBJ1-6 gives the full variable domain: NAGVMQNPRHLVRRRGQEARLRCSPMKGHSHVYWYRQLPEEGLKFMVYLQKENIIDESGMPKERFSAEFPKEGPSILRIQQVVRGDSAAYFCASSPRGNSPLHFGNGTRLTVT.

This chain uses TRBV7-2 with TRBJ2-7; TRBD2 might be the D (6 bases). This CDR3 is built from 14 residues. Germline V gene data show CDR1 as SGHTA and CDR2 as FQGNSA. The V end lost 2 bases, the J end lost 0 bases, and 8 bases lay between the germline ends. This CDR3 reads CASSLTGGSYEQYF. In DNA form, the CDR3 reads TGTGCCAGCAGCTTAACCGGGGGCTCCTACGAGCAGTACTTC.

DNA for the CDR3: TGCGCCAGCAGCCTACGGACTAGCGGGGGAGCGGAGCAGTTCTTC. Encoded protein: CASSLRTSGGAEQFF. The chain employs TRBV5-1 and TRBJ2-1; TRBD2 matches at 13 bases. V was pared by 4 bases and J by 10 bases, with 8 bases of the junction left unmatched. Germline loops: CDR1 SGHRS, CDR2 YFSETQ. The CDR3 runs 15 residues.

This rearrangement joins TRBV7-3 to TRBJ2-5; 14 bases map to TRBD2. Per germline, CDR1 SGHTA and CDR2 FQGTGA. The CDR3 is 16 residues long. Unmatched junction bases numbered 5, after V lost 4 bases and J lost 4 bases. The CDR3: CASSSPTSGGAETQYF. The CDR3 DNA sequence: TGTGCCAGCAGCTCCCCGACTAGCGGGGGGGCAGAGACCCAGTACTTC.

The chain uses TRBV5-1 and TRBJ1-1; D is perhaps TRBD1 (5 bases). Germline values: CDR1 SGHRS, CDR2 YFSETQ. Between the trimmed V and J ends, which lost 1 base and 6 bases, there was a span of 13 bases. This CDR3 comprises 14 residues. CDR3 region: CASSLMVGDAEAFF. The DNA for the CDR3 is TGCGCCAGCAGCTTGATGGTGGGGGACGCTGAAGCTTTCTTT.